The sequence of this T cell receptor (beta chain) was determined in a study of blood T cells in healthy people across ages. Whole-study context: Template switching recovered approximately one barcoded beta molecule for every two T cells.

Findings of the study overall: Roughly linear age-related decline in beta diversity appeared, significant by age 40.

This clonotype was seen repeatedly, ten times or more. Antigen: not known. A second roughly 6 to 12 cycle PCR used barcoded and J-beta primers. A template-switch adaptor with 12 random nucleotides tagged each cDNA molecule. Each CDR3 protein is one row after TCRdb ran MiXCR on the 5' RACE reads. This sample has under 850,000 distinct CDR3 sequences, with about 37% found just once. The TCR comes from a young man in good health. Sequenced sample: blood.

CDR3 sequence: CASSSYLTGGNQPQHF. As DNA, the CDR3 is TGTGCCAGCAGTTCCTACCTGACAGGGGGCAATCAGCCCCAGCATTTT. The chain couples TRBV12-3 or TRBV12-4 to TRBJ1-5, with TRBD1 matching over 8 bases. The CDR3 covers 16 residues. The V segment lost 4 bases and the J segment 2 bases; nucleotides outside the gene matches: 7.